This T cell receptor beta chain was identified in a study of blood T cell repertoires in COVID-19. This table comes from immunoSEQ multiplex PCR, and its TCRdb copy is limited to in-frame clones, with some not included. The table has around 290,000 clones, approximately 86% seen once; the top ten hold about an eighth. The CDR3 is 13 residues long. Trimming pared 3 bases from V and 5 bases from J, leaving 8 bases between. Germline V gives CDR1 LNHDA, CDR2 SQIVND (reference sequence). Followed longitudinally, the Seattle patients had been enrolled during active infection. This TCR was sampled from an older woman with COVID-19, enrolled during active disease. V gene TRBV19 combines with J gene TRBJ2-1; D might be TRBD1 (5 bases). What was sequenced was peripheral blood. This CDR3 is CASSIDSNNEQFF. CDR3 in DNA: TGTGCCAGTAGTATTGACAGCAACAATGAGCAGTTCTTC. The entire variable domain, with the rest obtained from reference TRBV19 and TRBJ2-1, is as follows: DGGITQSPKYLFRKEGQNVTLSCEQNLNHDAMYWYRQDPGQGLRLIYYSQIVNDFQKGDIAEGYSVSREKKESFPLTVTSAQKNPTAFYLCASSIDSNNEQFFGPGTRLTVL.